This T cell receptor beta chain was identified during a study of response to subunit inactivated influenza vaccine. Study outcomes and limitations: The authors proposed limited new T cell recruitment per seasonal influenza vaccination.

This CDR3 comprises 14 residues. The ends lost 3 bases at V and 6 bases at J; junction bases unmatched: 6. CDR1 PRHDT and CDR2 FYEKMQ come from the germline V gene (reference sequence). TCRdb reprocessed the RT-PCR reads with MiXCR, giving one entry per CDR3 protein. The sample includes 150,000 to 200,000 distinct CDR3 sequences, less than 15% of them seen just once. On this clonotype itself: Its antigen is as yet unknown.

The same sample was also used in a study of T cells expressing NK-cell markers. That investigation notes: 5'RACE template switching with UMIs generated TCR beta cDNA. Sequencing of TCR beta repertoires drew on sorted CD3+CD56+NKG2C+, CD3+CD56+NKG2C- and CD3+CD56-NKG2C+ T cells. Sequencing covered eight donors, seven HCMV-seropositive and one seronegative. There were a few donors in whom these clonotypes also led the CD3+CD56-NKG2C+ fraction.

The genes are TRBV13 and TRBJ2-7; TRBD1 agrees at 9 bases. This clonotype originated in a man aged 50-59 years who received an inactivated influenza vaccine. The sequencing here drew on CD8+ T cells sorted from PBMCs, taken about 12 days after vaccination. In nucleotides, the CDR3 is TGTGCCAGCAGCTTGGGGACAGGGCCCAGCGAGCAGTACTTC. Translating it yields CASSLGTGPSEQYF.